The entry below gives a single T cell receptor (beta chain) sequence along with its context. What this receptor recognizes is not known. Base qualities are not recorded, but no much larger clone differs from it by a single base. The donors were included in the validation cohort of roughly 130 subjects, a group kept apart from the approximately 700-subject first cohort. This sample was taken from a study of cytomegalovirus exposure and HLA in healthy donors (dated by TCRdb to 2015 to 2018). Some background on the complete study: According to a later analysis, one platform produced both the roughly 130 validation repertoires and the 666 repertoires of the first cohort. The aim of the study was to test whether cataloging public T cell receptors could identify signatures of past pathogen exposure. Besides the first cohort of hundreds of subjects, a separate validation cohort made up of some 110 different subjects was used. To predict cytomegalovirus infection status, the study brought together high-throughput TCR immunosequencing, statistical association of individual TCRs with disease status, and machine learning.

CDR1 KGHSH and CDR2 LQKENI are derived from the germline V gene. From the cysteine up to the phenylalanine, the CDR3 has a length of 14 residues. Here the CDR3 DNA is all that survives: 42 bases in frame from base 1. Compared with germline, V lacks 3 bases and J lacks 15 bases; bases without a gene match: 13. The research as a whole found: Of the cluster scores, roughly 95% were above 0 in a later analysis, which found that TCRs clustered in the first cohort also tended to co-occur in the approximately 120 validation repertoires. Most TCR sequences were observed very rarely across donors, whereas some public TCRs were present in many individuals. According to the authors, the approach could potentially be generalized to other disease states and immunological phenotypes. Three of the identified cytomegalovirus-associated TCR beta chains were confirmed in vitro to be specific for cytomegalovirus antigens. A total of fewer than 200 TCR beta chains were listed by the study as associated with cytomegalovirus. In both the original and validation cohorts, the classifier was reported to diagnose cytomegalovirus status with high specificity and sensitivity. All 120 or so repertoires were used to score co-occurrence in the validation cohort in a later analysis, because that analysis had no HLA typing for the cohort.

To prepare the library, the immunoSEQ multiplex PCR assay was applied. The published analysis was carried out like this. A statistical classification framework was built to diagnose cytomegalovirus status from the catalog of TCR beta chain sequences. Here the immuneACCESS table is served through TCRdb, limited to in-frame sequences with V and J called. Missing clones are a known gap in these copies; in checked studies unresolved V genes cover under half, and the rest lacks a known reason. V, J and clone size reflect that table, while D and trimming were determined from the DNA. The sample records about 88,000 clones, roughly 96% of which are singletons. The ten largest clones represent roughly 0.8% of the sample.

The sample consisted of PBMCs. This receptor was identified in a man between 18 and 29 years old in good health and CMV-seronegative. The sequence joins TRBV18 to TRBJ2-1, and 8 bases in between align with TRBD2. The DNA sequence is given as TGTGCCAGCTCACCGCTCGCGGGAGGCAATGAAGGGTTCTTC. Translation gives CASSPLAGGNEGFF.